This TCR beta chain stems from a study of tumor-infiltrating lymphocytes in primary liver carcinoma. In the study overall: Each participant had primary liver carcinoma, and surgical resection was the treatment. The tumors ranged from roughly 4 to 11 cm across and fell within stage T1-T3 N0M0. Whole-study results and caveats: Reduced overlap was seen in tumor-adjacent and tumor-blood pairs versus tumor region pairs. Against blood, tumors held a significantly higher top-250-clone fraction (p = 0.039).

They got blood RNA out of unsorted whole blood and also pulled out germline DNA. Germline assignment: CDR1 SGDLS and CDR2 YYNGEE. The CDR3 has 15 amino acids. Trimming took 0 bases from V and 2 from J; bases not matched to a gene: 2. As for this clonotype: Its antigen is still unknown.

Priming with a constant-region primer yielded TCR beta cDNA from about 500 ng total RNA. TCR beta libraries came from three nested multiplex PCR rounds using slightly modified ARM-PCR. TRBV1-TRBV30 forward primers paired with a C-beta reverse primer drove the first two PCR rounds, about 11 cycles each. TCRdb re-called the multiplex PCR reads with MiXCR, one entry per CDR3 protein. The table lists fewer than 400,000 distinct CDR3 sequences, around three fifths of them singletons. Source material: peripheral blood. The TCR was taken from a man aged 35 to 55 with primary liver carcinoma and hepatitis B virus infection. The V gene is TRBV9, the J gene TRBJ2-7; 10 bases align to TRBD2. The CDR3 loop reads CASSVGTSGTYEQYF. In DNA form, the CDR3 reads TGTGCCAGCAGCGTAGGGACTAGCGGAACCTACGAGCAGTACTTC. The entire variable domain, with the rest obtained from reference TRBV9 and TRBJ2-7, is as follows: DSGVTQTPKHLITATGQRVTLRCSPRSGDLSVYWYQQSLDQGLQFLIQYYNGEERAKGNILERFSAQQFPDLHSELNLSSLELGDSALYFCASSVGTSGTYEQYFGPGTRLTVT.